These T cell receptor beta chains were read from a single sample in a study of shared clonotypes between healthy human individuals. Produced via immunoSEQ multiplex PCR; TCRdb's table is partial and in-frame only. This sample has about 2.5 million clones, with just under 95% found just once. Sequencing was performed on naive CD4+ T cells from PBMCs. Source of these receptors: a man between 18 and 29 years old in good health. Some clones in this sample may be carry-over from other donors' samples. Both conserved end residues are part of each CDR3. The order of the fields is D gene, V gene, clone size, J gene, CDR3 DNA, CDR3 protein. D genes are given only for firm matches. Some rows have no size entry. The others give once, few or many, or a class for an expanded clone.

d_call: TRBD1
v_call: TRBV28
clone_size: -
j_call: TRBJ1-2
cdr3_nt: TGTGCCAGCAGCACACAGGGGGCGGATGGCTACACCTTC
cdr3_aa: CASSTQGADGYTF

d_call: -
v_call: TRBV6-1
clone_size: -
j_call: TRBJ1-5
cdr3_nt: TGTGCCAGCACCTATAGCAATCAGCCCCAGCATTTT
cdr3_aa: CASTYSNQPQHF

d_call: TRBD2
v_call: TRBV6-1
clone_size: -
j_call: TRBJ2-4
cdr3_nt: TGTGCCAGCAGTGAGACTAGCGGGGTAGCCAAAAACATTCAGTACTTC
cdr3_aa: CASSETSGVAKNIQYF

d_call: TRBD2
v_call: TRBV7-3
clone_size: -
j_call: TRBJ2-1
cdr3_nt: TGTGCCAGCAGCTTAAGGCGGGAGGGTTACAATGAGCAGTTCTTC
cdr3_aa: CASSLRREGYNEQFF

d_call: -
v_call: TRBV5-1
clone_size: -
j_call: TRBJ1-6
cdr3_nt: TGCGCCAGCAGCACGGACCCGAATAATTCACCCCTCCACTTT
cdr3_aa: CASSTDPNNSPLHF

d_call: -
v_call: TRBV2
clone_size: once
j_call: TRBJ1-2
cdr3_nt: TGTGCCAGCAACCTCCAGGACCTGGATGGCTACACCTTC
cdr3_aa: CASNLQDLDGYTF

d_call: -
v_call: TRBV7-3
clone_size: -
j_call: TRBJ2-1
cdr3_nt: TGTGCCAGCAGCTTAACTAGCGATTCATACAATGAGCAGTTCTTC
cdr3_aa: CASSLTSDSYNEQFF

d_call: -
v_call: TRBV27
clone_size: -
j_call: TRBJ1-1
cdr3_nt: TGTGCCAGCAGAGCCAGGCCGCCCACTGAAGCTTTCTTT
cdr3_aa: CASRARPPTEAFF

d_call: TRBD1
v_call: TRBV28
clone_size: -
j_call: TRBJ1-4
cdr3_nt: TGTGCCAGCAGCCCAGGGGGCTCTCTTGAAAAACTGTTTTTT
cdr3_aa: CASSPGGSLEKLFF

d_call: TRBD2
v_call: TRBV10-3
clone_size: -
j_call: TRBJ2-1
cdr3_nt: TGTGCCATCAGTGCAAGCTCCGGGACTAGCGTCTACAATGAGCAGTTCTTC
cdr3_aa: CAISASSGTSVYNEQFF

d_call: -
v_call: TRBV19
clone_size: -
j_call: TRBJ2-2
cdr3_nt: TGTGCCAGTTCTCTCTCTAGAAACACCGGGGAGCTGTTTTTT
cdr3_aa: CASSLSRNTGELFF

d_call: TRBD1
v_call: TRBV2
clone_size: -
j_call: TRBJ2-6
cdr3_nt: TGTGCCAGCAGCCAGGGGGCAAGATCTGGGGCCAACGTCCTGACTTTC
cdr3_aa: CASSQGARSGANVLTF

d_call: -
v_call: TRBV19
clone_size: once
j_call: TRBJ1-5
cdr3_nt: TGTGCCAGTAGTATAGATCGGTCCTCGAACCATCAGCCCCAGCATTTT
cdr3_aa: CASSIDRSSNHQPQHF

d_call: TRBD2
v_call: TRBV5-6
clone_size: -
j_call: TRBJ2-7
cdr3_nt: TGTGCCAGCAGCCCCCAGGCTAGCGGCTCCTACGAGCAGTACTTC
cdr3_aa: CASSPQASGSYEQYF

d_call: -
v_call: TRBV6-5
clone_size: few
j_call: TRBJ1-1
cdr3_nt: TGTGCCAGCAGTTACTCGAGGGCAGGCAAAGCTTTCTTT
cdr3_aa: CASSYSRAGKAFF

d_call: -
v_call: TRBV29-1
clone_size: -
j_call: TRBJ1-5
cdr3_nt: TGCAGCGTTGAATCGGTCAATCAGCCCCAGCATTTT
cdr3_aa: CSVESVNQPQHF

d_call: TRBD1
v_call: TRBV18
clone_size: -
j_call: TRBJ2-5
cdr3_nt: TGTGCCAGCTCGCGGACAGGGAAAGAGACCCAGTACTTC
cdr3_aa: CASSRTGKETQYF

d_call: TRBD1
v_call: TRBV5-1
clone_size: -
j_call: TRBJ2-7
cdr3_nt: TGCGCCAGTAGCCGGGACAGGGGGAGCTACGAGCAGTACTTC
cdr3_aa: CASSRDRGSYEQYF

d_call: TRBD1
v_call: TRBV29-1
clone_size: -
j_call: TRBJ2-5
cdr3_nt: TGCAGCACGCCATCAGGGCGGACAGGGTCTTTAGAGACCCAGTACTTC
cdr3_aa: CSTPSGRTGSLETQYF

d_call: -
v_call: TRBV18
clone_size: -
j_call: TRBJ1-5
cdr3_nt: TGTGCCAGCTCACCCTCCTATAATCAGCCCCAGCATTTT
cdr3_aa: CASSPSYNQPQHF

d_call: -
v_call: TRBV10-2
clone_size: once
j_call: TRBJ1-2
cdr3_nt: TGCGCCAGCAGTGAGGAGGTGGACTATGGCTACACCTTC
cdr3_aa: CASSEEVDYGYTF

d_call: -
v_call: TRBV29-1
clone_size: -
j_call: TRBJ2-5
cdr3_nt: TGCAGCGCCGCCCCCCTGGACCAGCTTCAAGAGACCCAGTACTTC
cdr3_aa: CSAAPLDQLQETQYF